This T cell receptor (beta chain) was retrieved from a study of cytomegalovirus exposure and HLA in healthy donors. General study results and limits: Cytomegalovirus association was assigned to approximately 160 TCR beta chains. Confirmation was obtained in vitro that three CMV-associated chains are specific for CMV antigens.

As concerns this clone: Antigen unknown.

The assay was immunoSEQ multiplex PCR, and TCRdb's table has in-frame clones only and misses some. The sample shows roughly 150,000 clones, around four fifths of them seen only once. This TCR was recovered from a young man in good health and CMV-seropositive. Sequencing used PBMCs.

The CDR3 DNA reads as TGTGCCAGCAGCTCAACAGGGGAAGGTATTCACTATGGCTACACCTTC. Protein sequence: CASSSTGEGIHYGYTF. The gene calls are TRBV7-9 and TRBJ1-2; TRBD1 matches 7 bases. The germline gives CDR1 SEHNR, CDR2 FQNEAQ (reference sequence). The CDR3 has 16 amino acids. V lost 4 bases, J lost 3 bases, and 11 bases stayed unmatched.